The source of this T cell receptor beta chain is a study of chemoradiotherapy in HPV16-positive cancers. Study findings and constraints: The functional HPV-specific definition rests on just two HPV16-positive patients. During treatment, candidate HPV-specific clones and E7-related motifs expanded in tumor.

Clones were read by immunoSEQ multiplex PCR, and TCRdb kept only the in-frame ones, dropping some. The sample holds tens of thousands of clones; around 73% are singletons and the top ten take approximately 2.5%. Repeated repertoire sampling spanned the course of chemoradiotherapy. About this clone itself: Its cognate antigen is unknown.

V trimming: 0 bases; J trimming: 7 bases; junction bases outside the gene matches: 10. The germline CDR1 and CDR2 sequences are LGHNA and YSLEER. This CDR3 contains 18 residues. The chain uses TRBV4-3 and TRBJ2-1, with 12 bases fitting TRBD2. This TCR derives from a human donor with HPV-associated anogenital cancer. The biological material was taken from a patient who underwent chemoradiotherapy. CDR3 sequence (DNA): TGCGCCAGCAGCCAAGATTACCCTAGCGGGAGGGCAAAGAATGAGCAGTTCTTC. It translates to CASSQDYPSGRAKNEQFF.